The sequence of this T cell receptor beta chain was determined in a study of graft-versus-host responses after intestinal transplantation. The wider study: All recipients were transplanted with multivisceral, liver-intestinal, or isolated intestinal grafts. Anti-thymocyte globulin served as induction for all recipients, who then took tacrolimus and steroids for about 3 years.

The junction had 5 bases not matched to a gene; V was cut back by 4 bases and J by 1 base. CDR1 is MNHEY and CDR2 is SVGAGI in the germline V gene. The CDR3 sequence is 15 residues long. Sequencing used immunoSEQ multiplex PCR; TCRdb keeps in-frame clones, though not all of them. The sample lists more than 20,000 clones; around 92% were seen once. The TCR was taken from a human patient who received an intestinal transplant, so some T cells may come from the graft donor. Sample: PBMCs, taken about 250 days after intestinal transplant. The chain combines TRBV6-5 with TRBJ2-7; 9 nucleotides match TRBD2. The CDR3 is CASSFLREGSYEQYF. Here the CDR3 DNA reads TGTGCCAGCAGTTTTTTGCGGGAGGGGTCCTACGAGCAGTACTTC.